The TCR beta chain described here comes from a study of blood T cell repertoires in COVID-19. About the study: COVID-19 samples from acute and convalescent phases originated in the United States, Italy and Spain.

The V gene's germline CDR1 is LGHDT and CDR2 YNNKEL (reference sequence). Between the trimmed V and J ends, which lost 0 bases and 0 bases, there was a span of 14 bases. The CDR3 runs 18 residues. In the study's own analysis: For nucleated cells, counts were estimated from reference gene primer amplification. The method was immunoSEQ multiplex PCR; TCRdb's version includes in-frame clones alone and lacks a portion of them. That table furnishes V, J and clone size, whereas the DNA furnished D and trimming. Altogether around 110,000 clones are present, 70% to 80% being singletons, with the ten largest covering approximately 0.87%.

The rearrangement uses TRBV3-1 (or the pseudogene TRBV3-2) and TRBJ1-4; D may be TRBD1 (6 bases). The source of this sequence is a human donor with acute or convalescent COVID-19. The donor label of this sample is uncertain. The sample was peripheral blood. The CDR3 DNA reads TGTGCCAGCAGCCAAGAAATGGACAGAACCCCAACTAATGAAAAACTGTTTTTT. This translates into CASSQEMDRTPTNEKLFF.